This is a list of T cell receptor beta chains from one sample in a study of Graves' ophthalmopathy and Graves' hyperthyroidism. TCRdb called the multiplex PCR reads again in MiXCR, with one record for every CDR3 protein. The profile shows around 1,000,000 distinct CDR3 sequences, 35% to 45% of them singletons. Sequencing was carried out using peripheral blood or thyroid tissue (not recorded which). The receptors come from an adult man with Graves' hyperthyroidism. Both conserved end residues are part of each CDR3. Fields, in order: V gene, clone size, D gene, J gene, CDR3 protein, CDR3 DNA. A D gene is named only where the DNA matches it firmly. Some rows mark clone size as missing; the rest say once, few, many or name a class of expanded clone.

TRBV29-1	NA	NA	TRBJ1-1	CSSPGQGMWYTEAFF	TGCAGCAGCCCGGGTCAAGGGATGTGGTACACTGAAGCTTTCTTT
TRBV6-6	few	TRBD1	TRBJ2-2	CASRTGQGNTGELFF	TGTGCCAGCAGAACGGGACAGGGGAACACCGGGGAGCTGTTTTTT
TRBV25-1	NA	TRBD1	TRBJ1-2	CASRDRDRGQNYGYTF	TGTGCCAGCAGGGACCGGGACAGGGGCCAGAACTATGGCTACACCTTC
TRBV19	many	TRBD1	TRBJ2-5	CASSVAPRTGDPQQETQYF	TGTGCCAGTAGTGTCGCCCCCCGGACAGGGGACCCACAGCAAGAGACCCAGTACTTC
TRBV9	many	NA	TRBJ2-5	CASSVAGVTQETQYF	TGTGCCAGCAGCGTAGCGGGGGTTACCCAAGAGACCCAGTACTTC
TRBV6-2/TRBV6-3	NA	NA	TRBJ2-2	CASSLEGENTGELFF	TGTGCCAGCAGTTTGGAGGGAGAGAACACCGGGGAGCTGTTTTTT
TRBV5-6	few	NA	TRBJ2-7	CASSVVLSYEQYF	TGTGCCAGCAGCGTGGTTCTGTCCTACGAGCAGTACTTC
TRBV29-1	many	NA	TRBJ2-2	CSVEGQAFTGELFF	TGCAGCGTTGAGGGGCAGGCATTCACCGGGGAGCTGTTTTTT
TRBV11-2	many	NA	TRBJ1-1	CASSLMGGMNTEAFF	TGTGCCAGCAGCTTAATGGGGGGCATGAACACTGAAGCTTTCTTT
TRBV7-6	NA	NA	TRBJ2-2	CASSLAYRGTGELFF	TGTGCCAGCAGCTTAGCTTACCGTGGCACCGGGGAGCTGTTTTTT
TRBV6-5	NA	NA	TRBJ2-7	CATGVGGEQYF	TGTGCCACGGGAGTCGGAGGTGAGCAGTACTTC
TRBV15	many	TRBD1	TRBJ2-2	CATSKRRTGNTGELFF	TGTGCCACCAGCAAACGCCGGACAGGGAACACCGGGGAGCTGTTTTTT
TRBV20-1	once	NA	TRBJ1-6	CSAGDTENSPLHF	TGCAGTGCTGGAGACACCGAAAATTCACCCCTCCACTTT
TRBV6-5	NA	NA	TRBJ2-6	CASSYGAYSGANVLTF	TGTGCCAGCAGTTACGGGGCATACTCTGGGGCCAACGTCCTGACTTTC
TRBV10-3	many	TRBD1	TRBJ1-1	CAISDGQGNTEAFF	TGTGCCATCAGCGACGGACAGGGGAACACTGAAGCTTTCTTT
TRBV10-3	NA	TRBD2	TRBJ2-5	CASSGQGGDQYF	TGTGCCAGCAGTGGGCAGGGAGGGGACCAGTACTTC
TRBV10-3	NA	NA	TRBJ2-3	CAMGLDTDTQYF	TGTGCCATGGGGTTGGACACAGATACGCAGTATTTT
TRBV29-1	NA	NA	TRBJ2-7	CSVDRGDAGEQYF	TGCAGCGTTGACAGGGGTGACGCCGGGGAGCAGTACTTC
TRBV29-1	NA	NA	TRBJ1-5	CSSYGRNQPQHF	TGCAGCAGTTACGGGCGAAATCAGCCCCAGCATTTT
TRBV7-9	many	TRBD1	TRBJ1-1	CASSLGAGGITEAFF	TGTGCCAGCAGCTTAGGGGCAGGGGGCATCACTGAAGCTTTCTTT
TRBV7-8	many	NA	TRBJ1-4	CASSLSLVKLFF	TGTGCCAGCAGCTTAAGTTTGGTAAAACTGTTTTTT
TRBV19	NA	NA	TRBJ2-7	CASSDTGTDYEQYF	TGTGCCAGCAGCGACACCGGGACCGACTACGAGCAGTACTTC
TRBV16	NA	TRBD1	TRBJ2-5	CASSQSLDRVEETQYF	TGTGCCAGCAGCCAATCCCTGGACAGGGTCGAAGAGACCCAGTACTTC
TRBV7-9	NA	TRBD1	TRBJ2-7	CASSSDGTGFYEQYF	TGTGCCAGCAGCTCGGACGGGACAGGCTTTTACGAGCAGTACTTC
TRBV2	few	NA	TRBJ1-5	CASSDWRGGDQPQHF	TGTGCCAGCAGCGACTGGAGGGGGGGCGATCAGCCCCAGCATTTT